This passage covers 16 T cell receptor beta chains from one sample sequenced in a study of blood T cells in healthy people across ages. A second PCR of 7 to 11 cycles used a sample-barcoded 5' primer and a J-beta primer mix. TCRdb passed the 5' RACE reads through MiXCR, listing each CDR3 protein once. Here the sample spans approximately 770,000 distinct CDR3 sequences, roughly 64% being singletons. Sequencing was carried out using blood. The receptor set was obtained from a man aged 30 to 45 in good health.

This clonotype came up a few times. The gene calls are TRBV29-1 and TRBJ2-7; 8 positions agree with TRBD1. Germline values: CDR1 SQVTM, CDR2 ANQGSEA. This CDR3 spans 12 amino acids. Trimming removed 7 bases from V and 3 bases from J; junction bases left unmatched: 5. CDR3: CSARQGHYEQYF. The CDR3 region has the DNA TGCAGCGCAAGACAGGGGCACTACGAGCAGTACTTC.

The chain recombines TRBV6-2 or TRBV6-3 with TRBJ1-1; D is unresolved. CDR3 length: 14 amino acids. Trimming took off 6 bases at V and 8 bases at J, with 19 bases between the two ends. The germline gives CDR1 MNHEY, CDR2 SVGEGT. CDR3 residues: CASRKPGFEGEAFF. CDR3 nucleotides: TGTGCCAGCAGAAAGCCGGGTTTTGAGGGCGAAGCTTTCTTT.

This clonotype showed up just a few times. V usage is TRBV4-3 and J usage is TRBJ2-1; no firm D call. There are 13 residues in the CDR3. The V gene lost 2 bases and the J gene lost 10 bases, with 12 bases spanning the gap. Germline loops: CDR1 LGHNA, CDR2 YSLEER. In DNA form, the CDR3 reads TGCGCCAGCAGCCAAAGTTCCCATAGAGAGCAGTTCTTC. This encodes CASSQSSHREQFF.

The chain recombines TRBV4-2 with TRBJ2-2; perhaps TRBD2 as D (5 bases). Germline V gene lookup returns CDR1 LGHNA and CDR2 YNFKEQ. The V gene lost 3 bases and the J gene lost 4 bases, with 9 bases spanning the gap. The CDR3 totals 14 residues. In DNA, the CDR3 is TGTGCCAGCAGCCATTCCGAGGGCACCGGGGAGCTGTTTTTT. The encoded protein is CASSHSEGTGELFF.

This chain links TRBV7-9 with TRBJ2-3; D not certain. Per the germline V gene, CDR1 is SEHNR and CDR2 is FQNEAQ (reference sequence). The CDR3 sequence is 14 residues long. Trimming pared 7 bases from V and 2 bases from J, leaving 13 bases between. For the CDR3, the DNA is TGTGCCAGCACTGGGGAACCCTTCACAGATACGCAGTATTTT. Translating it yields CASTGEPFTDTQYF.

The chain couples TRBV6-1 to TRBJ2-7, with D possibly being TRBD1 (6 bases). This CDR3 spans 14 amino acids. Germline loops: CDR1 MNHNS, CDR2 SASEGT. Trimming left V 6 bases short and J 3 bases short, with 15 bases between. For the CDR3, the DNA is TGTGCCAGCAGGGGGGACACTCAGAACTACGAGCAGTACTTC. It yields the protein CASRGDTQNYEQYF.

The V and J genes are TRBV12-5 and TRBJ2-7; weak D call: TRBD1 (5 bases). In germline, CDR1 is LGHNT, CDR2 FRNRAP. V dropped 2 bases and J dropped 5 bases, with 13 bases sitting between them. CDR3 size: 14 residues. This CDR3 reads CASGLTGRVDEQYF. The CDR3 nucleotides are TGTGCTAGTGGTTTGACAGGCCGGGTTGACGAGCAGTACTTC.

The CDR3 sequence: CSASFRTNRNYGYTF. The DNA for the CDR3 is TGCAGTGCTAGTTTCAGGACTAATCGTAACTATGGCTACACCTTC. The chain is built from TRBV20-1 and TRBJ1-2; no clear D gene. V lost 3 bases and J 1 base, leaving 15 bases between the germline ends. The CDR3 is 15 residues long. Germline CDR1 is DFQATT and CDR2 is SNEGSKA (reference sequence).

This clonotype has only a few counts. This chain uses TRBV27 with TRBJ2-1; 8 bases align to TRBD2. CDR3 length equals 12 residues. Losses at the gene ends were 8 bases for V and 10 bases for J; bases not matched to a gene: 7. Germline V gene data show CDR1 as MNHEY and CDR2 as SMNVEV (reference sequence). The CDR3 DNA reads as TGTGCCAGCCATCATTCTAGCGGGGAGCAGTTCTTC. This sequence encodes CASHHSSGEQFF.

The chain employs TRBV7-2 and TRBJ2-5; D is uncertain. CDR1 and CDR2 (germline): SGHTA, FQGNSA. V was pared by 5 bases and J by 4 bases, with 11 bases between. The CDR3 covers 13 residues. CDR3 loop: CASSPESGETQYF. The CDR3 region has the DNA TGTGCCAGCAGCCCGGAGAGTGGAGAGACCCAGTACTTC.

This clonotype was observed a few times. The CDR3 loop is CSARTYGSYNEQFF. Written as DNA, the CDR3 is TGCAGTGCCAGGACCTATGGGTCCTACAATGAGCAGTTCTTC. The gene calls are TRBV20-1 and TRBJ2-1; no reliable D call. Trimming removed 6 bases from V and 1 base from J, with 13 bases in between. This CDR3 comprises 14 residues. In germline, CDR1 is DFQATT, CDR2 SNEGSKA (reference sequence).

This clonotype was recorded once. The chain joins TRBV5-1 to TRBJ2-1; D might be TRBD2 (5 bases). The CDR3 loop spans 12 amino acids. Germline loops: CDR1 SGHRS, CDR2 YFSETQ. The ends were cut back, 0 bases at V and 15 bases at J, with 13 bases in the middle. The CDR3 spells CASSLESGPGFF. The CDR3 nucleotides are TGCGCCAGCAGCTTGGAAAGCGGTCCGGGGTTCTTC.

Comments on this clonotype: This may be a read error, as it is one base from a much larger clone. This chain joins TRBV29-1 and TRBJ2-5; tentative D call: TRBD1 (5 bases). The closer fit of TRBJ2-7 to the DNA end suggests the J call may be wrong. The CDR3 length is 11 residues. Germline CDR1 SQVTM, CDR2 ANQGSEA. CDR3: CSVGTTYEQYF. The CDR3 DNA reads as TGCAGCGTTGGGACAACCTACGAGCAGTACTTC.

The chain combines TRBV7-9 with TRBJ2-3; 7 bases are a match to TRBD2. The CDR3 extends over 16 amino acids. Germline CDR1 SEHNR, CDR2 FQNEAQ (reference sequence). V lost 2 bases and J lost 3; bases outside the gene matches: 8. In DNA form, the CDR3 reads TGTGCCAGCAGCTTATGGAGCGGGACGGCTACAGATACGCAGTATTTT. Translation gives CASSLWSGTATDTQYF.

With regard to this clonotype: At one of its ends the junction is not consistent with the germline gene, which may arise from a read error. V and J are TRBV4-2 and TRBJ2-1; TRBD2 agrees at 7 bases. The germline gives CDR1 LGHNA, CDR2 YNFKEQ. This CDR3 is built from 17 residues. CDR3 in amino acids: CASGQEVSGGGDNEQFF. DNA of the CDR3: TGTGCCAGCGGCCAAGAGGTATCGGGAGGCGGGGACAATGAGCAGTTCTTC.

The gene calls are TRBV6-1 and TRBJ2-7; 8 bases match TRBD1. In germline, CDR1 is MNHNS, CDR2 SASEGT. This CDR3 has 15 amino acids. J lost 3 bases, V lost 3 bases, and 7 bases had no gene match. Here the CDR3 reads CASSDPGGFSYEQYF. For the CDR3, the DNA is TGTGCCAGCAGTGACCCAGGGGGCTTCAGCTACGAGCAGTACTTC.